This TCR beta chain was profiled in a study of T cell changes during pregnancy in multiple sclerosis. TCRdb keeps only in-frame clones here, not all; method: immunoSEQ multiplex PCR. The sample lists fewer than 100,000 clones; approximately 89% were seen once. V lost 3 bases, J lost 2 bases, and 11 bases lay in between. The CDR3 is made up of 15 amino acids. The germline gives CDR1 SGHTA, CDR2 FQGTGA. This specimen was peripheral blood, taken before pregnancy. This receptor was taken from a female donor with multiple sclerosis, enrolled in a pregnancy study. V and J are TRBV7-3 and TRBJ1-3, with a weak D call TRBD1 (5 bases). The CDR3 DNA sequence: TGTGCCAGCAGCTTGGGGGGGGGTGCTGGAAACACCATATATTTT. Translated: CASSLGGGAGNTIYF.